This T cell receptor beta chain was sequenced in a study of blood T cell repertoires in COVID-19. J gave up 7 bases and V 3 bases, and 14 bases lay outside the gene matches. CDR3 length equals 17 residues. The germline V gene encodes CDR1 SGHRS and CDR2 YFSETQ. The protocol was immunoSEQ multiplex PCR, while the TCRdb copy is restricted to in-frame clones and leaves out a portion. The repertoire has approximately 85,000 clones, around four fifths of them found once; the top ten carry about 10%. Material for sequencing was peripheral blood. V is TRBV5-1 and J is TRBJ2-1, with 9 bases aligning to TRBD2. The clonotype was recovered from a woman aged 70-85 years with active or convalescent COVID-19. As DNA, the CDR3 is TGCGCCAGCAGCTCCACAATTCGCGGGGGGGCGGGAAATGAGCAGTTCTTC. It codes for CASSSTIRGGAGNEQFF.